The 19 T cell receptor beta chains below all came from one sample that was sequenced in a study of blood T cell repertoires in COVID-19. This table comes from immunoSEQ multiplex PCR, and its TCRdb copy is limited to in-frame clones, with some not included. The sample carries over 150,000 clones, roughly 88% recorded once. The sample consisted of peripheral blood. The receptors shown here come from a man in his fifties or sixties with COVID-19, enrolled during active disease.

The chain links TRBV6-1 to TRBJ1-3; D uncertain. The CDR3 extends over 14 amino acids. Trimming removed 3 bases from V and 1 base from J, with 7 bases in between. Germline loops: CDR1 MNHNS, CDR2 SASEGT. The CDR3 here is CASSDTWSGNTIYF. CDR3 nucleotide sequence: TGTGCCAGCAGTGATACTTGGTCTGGAAACACCATATATTTT.

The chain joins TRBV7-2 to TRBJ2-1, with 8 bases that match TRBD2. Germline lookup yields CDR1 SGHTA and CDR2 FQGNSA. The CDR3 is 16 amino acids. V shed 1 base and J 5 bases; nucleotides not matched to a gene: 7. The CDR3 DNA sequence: TGTGCCAGCAGCTTAGTAGGAGCGGGGGTAAACAATGAGCAGTTCTTC. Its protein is CASSLVGAGVNNEQFF. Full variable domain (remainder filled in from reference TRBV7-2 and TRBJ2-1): GAGVSQSPSNKVTEKGKDVELRCDPISGHTALYWYRQSLGQGLEFLIYFQGNSAPDKSGLPSDRFSAERTGGSVSTLTIQRTQQEDSAVYLCASSLVGAGVNNEQFFGPGTRLTVL.

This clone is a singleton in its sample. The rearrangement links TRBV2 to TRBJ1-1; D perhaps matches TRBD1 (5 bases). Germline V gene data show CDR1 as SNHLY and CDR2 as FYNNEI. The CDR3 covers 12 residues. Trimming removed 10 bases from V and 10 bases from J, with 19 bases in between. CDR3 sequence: CAILGGYQVAFF. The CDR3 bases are TGTGCCATTCTCGGGGGGTACCAAGTAGCTTTCTTT.

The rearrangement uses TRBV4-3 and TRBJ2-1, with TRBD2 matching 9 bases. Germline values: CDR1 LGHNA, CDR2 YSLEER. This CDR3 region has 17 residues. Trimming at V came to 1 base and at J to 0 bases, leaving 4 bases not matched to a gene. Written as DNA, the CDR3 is TGCGCCAGCAGCCAAGTCATAGCGGGAGACTCCTACAATGAGCAGTTCTTC. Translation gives CASSQVIAGDSYNEQFF.

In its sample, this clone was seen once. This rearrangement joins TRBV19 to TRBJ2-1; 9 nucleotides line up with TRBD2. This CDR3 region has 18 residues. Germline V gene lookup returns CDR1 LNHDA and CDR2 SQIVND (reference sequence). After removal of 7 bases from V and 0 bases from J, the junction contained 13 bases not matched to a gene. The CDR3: CASNGLAGRPDSYNEQFF. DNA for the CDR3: TGTGCCAGTAATGGGCTAGCGGGGCGACCAGACTCCTACAATGAGCAGTTCTTC.

CDR3 region: CASGLVSDNTVNTEAFF. DNA of the CDR3: TGTGCTAGTGGTTTGGTCTCCGACAATACTGTGAACACTGAAGCTTTCTTT. The gene calls are TRBV12-5 and TRBJ1-1; unclear D gene. The V gene's germline CDR1 is LGHNT and CDR2 FRNRAP. The V end was cut by 0 bases, the J end by 0 bases, with 14 bases between. The CDR3 is made up of 17 amino acids.

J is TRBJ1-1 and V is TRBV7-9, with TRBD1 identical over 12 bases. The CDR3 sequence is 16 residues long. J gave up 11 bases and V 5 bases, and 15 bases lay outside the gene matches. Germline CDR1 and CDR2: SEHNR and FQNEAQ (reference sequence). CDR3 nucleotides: TGTGCCAGCAGCGAAGGGACAGGGGGCTCTTTCTCGGGTGCTTTCTTT. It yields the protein CASSEGTGGSFSGAFF.

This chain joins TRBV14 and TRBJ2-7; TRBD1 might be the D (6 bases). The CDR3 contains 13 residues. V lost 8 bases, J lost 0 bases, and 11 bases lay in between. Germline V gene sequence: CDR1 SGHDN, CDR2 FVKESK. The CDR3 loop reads CASGDRTSYEQYF. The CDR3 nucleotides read TGTGCCAGCGGAGACAGGACCTCCTACGAGCAGTACTTC.

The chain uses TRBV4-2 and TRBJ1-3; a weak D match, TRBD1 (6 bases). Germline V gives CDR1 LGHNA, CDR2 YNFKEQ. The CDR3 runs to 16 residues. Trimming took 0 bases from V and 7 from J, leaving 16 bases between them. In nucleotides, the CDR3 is TGTGCCAGCAGCCAAGATCCGGCAGGGGCCAGCAACACCATATATTTT. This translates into CASSQDPAGASNTIYF.

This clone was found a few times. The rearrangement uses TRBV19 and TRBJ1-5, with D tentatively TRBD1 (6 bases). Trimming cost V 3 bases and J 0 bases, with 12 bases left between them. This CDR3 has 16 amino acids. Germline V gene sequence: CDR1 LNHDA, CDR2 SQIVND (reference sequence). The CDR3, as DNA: TGTGCCAGTAGTATCAGGACAGACTATAGCAATCAGCCCCAGCATTTT. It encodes CASSIRTDYSNQPQHF.

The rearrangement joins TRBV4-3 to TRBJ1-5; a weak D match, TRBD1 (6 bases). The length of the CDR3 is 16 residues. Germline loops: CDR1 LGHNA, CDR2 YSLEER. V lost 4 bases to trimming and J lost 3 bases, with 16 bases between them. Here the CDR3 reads CASSPLDRTPNQPQHF. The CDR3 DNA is TGCGCCAGCAGCCCCCTAGACAGGACCCCCAATCAGCCCCAGCATTTT.

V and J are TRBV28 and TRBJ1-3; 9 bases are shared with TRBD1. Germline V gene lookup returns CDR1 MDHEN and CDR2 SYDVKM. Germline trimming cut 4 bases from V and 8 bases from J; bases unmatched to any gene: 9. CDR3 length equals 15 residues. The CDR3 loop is CASSSRQGGLHTIYF. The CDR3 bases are TGTGCCAGCAGTTCAAGACAGGGGGGGCTGCACACCATATATTTT.

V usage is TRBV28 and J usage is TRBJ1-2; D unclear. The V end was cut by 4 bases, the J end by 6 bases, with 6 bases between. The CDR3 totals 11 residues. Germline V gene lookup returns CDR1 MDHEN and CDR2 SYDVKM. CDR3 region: CASSSGDGYTF. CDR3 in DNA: TGTGCCAGCAGTTCGGGTGATGGCTACACCTTC.

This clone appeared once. CDR3 in DNA: TGTGCCATCAGCCCCGGGGGGGGAGGGGCTAGGGACGAGCAGTACTTC. Its protein is CAISPGGGGARDEQYF. The chain carries TRBV10-3 and TRBJ2-7; 8 nucleotides align to TRBD2. Germline assignment: CDR1 ENHRY and CDR2 SYGVKD. V lost 6 bases to trimming and J lost 5 bases; unmatched junction nucleotides: 15. There are 16 residues in the CDR3.

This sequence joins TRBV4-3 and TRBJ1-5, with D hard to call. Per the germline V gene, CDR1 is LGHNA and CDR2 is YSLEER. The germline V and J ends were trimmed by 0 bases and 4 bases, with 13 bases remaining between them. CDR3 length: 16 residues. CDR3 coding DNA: TGCGCCAGCAGCCAAGATGCGGGCTTGGGAAATCAGCCCCAGCATTTT. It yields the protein CASSQDAGLGNQPQHF.

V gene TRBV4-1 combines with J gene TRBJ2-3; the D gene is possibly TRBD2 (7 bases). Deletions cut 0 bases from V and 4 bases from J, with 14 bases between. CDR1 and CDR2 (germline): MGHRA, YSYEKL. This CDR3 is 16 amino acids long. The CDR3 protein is CASSQDEGGVADTQYF. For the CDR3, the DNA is TGCGCCAGCAGCCAAGACGAGGGGGGGGTAGCAGATACGCAGTATTTT.

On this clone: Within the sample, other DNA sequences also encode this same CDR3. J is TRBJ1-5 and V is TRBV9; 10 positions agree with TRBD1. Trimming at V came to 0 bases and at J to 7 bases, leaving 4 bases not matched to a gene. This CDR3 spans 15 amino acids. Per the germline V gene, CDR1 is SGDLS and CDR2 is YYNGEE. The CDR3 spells CASSVGQGANQPQHF. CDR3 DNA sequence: TGTGCCAGCAGCGTAGGACAGGGGGCCAACCAGCCCCAGCATTTT.

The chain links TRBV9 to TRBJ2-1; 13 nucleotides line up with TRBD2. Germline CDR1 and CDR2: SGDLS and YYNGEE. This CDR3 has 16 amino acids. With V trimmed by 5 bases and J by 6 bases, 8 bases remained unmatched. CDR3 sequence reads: CASSVRLAGGLNEQFF. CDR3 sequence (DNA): TGTGCCAGCAGTGTGAGACTAGCGGGAGGTCTCAATGAGCAGTTCTTC.

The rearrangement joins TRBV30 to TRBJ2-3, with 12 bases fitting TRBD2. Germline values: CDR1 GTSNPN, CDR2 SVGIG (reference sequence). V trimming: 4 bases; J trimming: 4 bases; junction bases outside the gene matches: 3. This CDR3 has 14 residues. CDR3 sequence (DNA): TGTGCCTGGACTAGCGGGAGGGCCTCAGATACGCAGTATTTT. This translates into CAWTSGRASDTQYF.